The 25 T cell receptor beta chains in this list originate from one sample, sequenced in a study of T cell responses to AZD1222 COVID-19 vaccine. Here immunoSEQ multiplex PCR was the method, and the copy in TCRdb shows in-frame clones only, minus some. The table lists roughly 120,000 clones, roughly nine tenths of them singletons. The material sequenced was peripheral blood, taken on day 0 of AZD1222 vaccination. The receptors originated from an adult in good health.

The rearrangement joins TRBV7-8 to TRBJ2-7; D not resolved. From germline, CDR1 is SGHVS and CDR2 FQNEAQ. The CDR3 covers 13 residues. V was pared by 2 bases and J by 6 bases, with 11 bases between. CDR3 sequence (DNA): TGTGCCAGCAGCTTACTGTCAGTGGGCGAGCAGTACTTC. This codes for CASSLLSVGEQYF.

The J gene is TRBJ2-7, the V gene TRBV19; weak D call: TRBD1 (6 bases). Trimming cost V 3 bases and J 0 bases, with 12 bases left between them. The germline gives CDR1 LNHDA, CDR2 SQIVND (reference sequence). The CDR3 totals 15 residues. CDR3 sequence: CASSMGASYSYEQYF. CDR3 nucleotide sequence: TGTGCCAGTAGTATGGGGGCAAGTTACTCCTACGAGCAGTACTTC. Supplemented by reference TRBV19 and TRBJ2-7, the full variable domain reads DGGITQSPKYLFRKEGQNVTLSCEQNLNHDAMYWYRQDPGQGLRLIYYSQIVNDFQKGDIAEGYSVSREKKESFPLTVTSAQKNPTAFYLCASSMGASYSYEQYFGPGTRLTVT.

This chain uses TRBV20-1 with TRBJ2-2; possibly TRBD2 for D (5 bases). CDR1 and CDR2 from the germline V gene are DFQATT and SNEGSKA (reference sequence). Trimming removed 3 bases from V and 6 bases from J, with 5 bases in between. This CDR3 has 11 residues. CDR3 amino acids: CSASGAGELFF. In DNA form, the CDR3 reads TGCAGTGCTAGCGGGGCCGGGGAGCTGTTTTTT.

V gene TRBV7-7 combines with J gene TRBJ1-5, with D possibly TRBD1 on 6 matching bases. V dropped 5 bases and J dropped 5 bases, with 19 bases sitting between them. The CDR3 runs to 16 residues. CDR1 is SSHAT and CDR2 is FNYEAQ in the germline V gene (reference sequence). The chain's CDR3 is CASSLGRQDRDQPQHF. The CDR3 DNA follows: TGTGCCAGCAGCCTGGGTCGACAGGACCGGGATCAGCCCCAGCATTTT.

The chain couples TRBV5-1 to TRBJ2-3; 8 nucleotides agree with TRBD1. Trimming cost V 4 bases and J 3 bases; bases outside gene matches: 16. CDR3 size: 18 residues. Germline CDR1 reads SGHRS; CDR2 reads YFSETQ. The CDR3 region has the DNA TGCGCCAGCAGCCCCAGGGCAACCGGGACAGGCTGGACAGATACGCAGTATTTT. Translating gives CASSPRATGTGWTDTQYF.

In its sample, this clone was seen once. The chain couples TRBV7-8 to TRBJ2-1; maybe TRBD1 (5 bases). V lost 2 bases, J lost 8 bases, and 10 bases lay in between. CDR1 and CDR2 from the germline V gene are SGHVS and FQNEAQ. The CDR3 runs 13 residues. CDR3 loop: CASSLQGAHEQFF. The CDR3 nucleotides read TGTGCCAGCAGCTTACAAGGGGCCCATGAGCAGTTCTTC.

The V gene is TRBV25-1, the J gene TRBJ1-1, with D maybe TRBD1 (5 bases). CDR1 MGHDK and CDR2 SYGVNS come from the germline V gene. V shed 8 bases and J shed 0 bases, with 16 bases lying between them. The CDR3 is 15 amino acids. CDR3 protein: CASQRGGSMNTEAFF. The CDR3 DNA is TGTGCCAGCCAACGGGGGGGAAGCATGAACACTGAAGCTTTCTTT.

The rearrangement uses TRBV5-1 and TRBJ1-2; no reliable D call. Germline assignment: CDR1 SGHRS and CDR2 YFSETQ. V lost 6 bases and J lost 5, with 14 bases in between. The CDR3 consists of 13 residues. This CDR3 reads CASKEGNEYGYTF. CDR3 DNA: TGCGCCAGCAAGGAAGGCAATGAGTATGGCTACACCTTC. The complete variable domain, with remaining parts taken from reference TRBV5-1 and TRBJ1-2, reads KAGVTQTPRYLIKTRGQQVTLSCSPISGHRSVSWYQQTPGQGLQFLFEYFSETQRNKGNFPGRFSGRQFSNSRSEMNVSTLELGDSALYLCASKEGNEYGYTFGSGTRLTVV.

V is TRBV6-5 and J is TRBJ2-1; tentative D call: TRBD2 (6 bases). Per germline, CDR1 MNHEY and CDR2 SVGAGI. The CDR3 consists of 16 residues. Trimming shortened V by 0 bases and J by 3 bases, and 12 bases separated the two germline ends. The CDR3 coding sequence is TGTGCCAGCAGTTACTCGGGGGGAGAATTCTACAATGAGCAGTTCTTC. Translation: CASSYSGGEFYNEQFF.

The DNA of the CDR3 is TGTGCCACCCGAACGGGACAGGGATTTATGAACACTGAAGCTTTCTTT. Translation gives CATRTGQGFMNTEAFF. The chain joins TRBV19 to TRBJ1-1, with TRBD1 matching 9 bases. Germline lookup yields CDR1 LNHDA and CDR2 SQIVND (reference sequence). The CDR3 spans 16 residues. After removal of 10 bases from V and 0 bases from J, the junction contained 12 bases not matched to a gene.

This chain uses TRBV3-1 (or the pseudogene TRBV3-2) with TRBJ1-1; perhaps TRBD1 as D (5 bases). Germline V gene sequence: CDR1 LGHDT, CDR2 YNNKEL (reference sequence). V dropped 1 base and J dropped 4 bases, with 16 bases sitting between them. The CDR3 covers 16 residues. The CDR3 coding sequence is TGTGCCAGCAGCCAAGTATCTCCAGGGCTGGGCACTGAAGCTTTCTTT. It specifies CASSQVSPGLGTEAFF.

The rearrangement joins TRBV11-1 to TRBJ1-2; possibly TRBD1 for D (6 bases). Germline lookup yields CDR1 SGHAT and CDR2 FQDESV (reference sequence). This CDR3 has 16 amino acids. Between the trimmed V and J ends, which lost 1 base and 3 bases, there was a span of 15 bases. For the CDR3, the DNA is TGTGCCAGCAGCTTAGGGGGGCCAGGGGAAGACTATGGCTACACCTTC. This encodes CASSLGGPGEDYGYTF.

The V gene is TRBV18, the J gene TRBJ1-5, with 10 bases that match TRBD1. J was trimmed by 9 bases and V by 4 bases; bases with no gene match: 9. The CDR3 runs 15 residues. Germline-derived CDR1 and CDR2 are KGHSH and LQKENI. CDR3 loop: CASSLRQGAHWPQHF. CDR3 nucleotides: TGTGCCAGCTCACTGCGACAGGGGGCTCATTGGCCCCAGCATTTT.

The V call is TRBV25-1, the J call TRBJ1-6; TRBD1 matches 7 bases. The CDR3 is made up of 12 amino acids. Germline CDR1 MGHDK, CDR2 SYGVNS. The ends lost 7 bases at V and 9 bases at J; junction bases unmatched: 3. As DNA, the CDR3 is TGTGCCAGCAACACAGGGGTTTCACCCCTCCACTTT. Translating gives CASNTGVSPLHF.

The chain couples TRBV30 to TRBJ1-2; TRBD1 is a possible D gene (5 bases). The CDR3 extends over 13 amino acids. Germline V lookup: CDR1 GTSNPN, CDR2 SVGIG (reference sequence). Deletions cut 3 bases from V and 6 bases from J, with 14 bases between. CDR3 region: CAWRAGRKDGYTF. CDR3 nucleotides: TGTGCCTGGAGGGCAGGGAGGAAGGATGGCTACACCTTC.

This clone appeared a single time. The V call is TRBV5-6, the J call TRBJ2-7; 7 bases fit TRBD1. Germline loops: CDR1 SGHDT, CDR2 YYEEEE. This CDR3 has 15 amino acids. With V trimmed by 1 base and J by 4 bases, 8 bases remained unmatched. The CDR3 region is CASSLRTGDFYEQYF. The CDR3 nucleotides read TGTGCCAGCAGCTTGCGCACAGGGGATTTTTACGAGCAGTACTTC.

The rearrangement links TRBV5-4 to TRBJ2-3, with 9 bases fitting TRBD2. The CDR3 has 16 residues. Germline V gene data show CDR1 as SGHNT and CDR2 as YYREEE (reference sequence). V lost 4 bases, J lost 3 bases, and 9 bases stayed unmatched. The CDR3 here is CASSPPKAGGTDTQYF. The CDR3 bases are TGTGCCAGCAGCCCACCCAAAGCGGGAGGAACAGATACGCAGTATTTT.

The chain couples TRBV5-1 to TRBJ2-1; D uncertain. This CDR3 has 13 amino acids. Germline V gene sequence: CDR1 SGHRS, CDR2 YFSETQ. V lost 3 bases and J lost 1, with 5 bases in between. DNA of the CDR3: TGCGCCAGCAGCTCCTATTCCTACAATGAGCAGTTCTTC. Protein sequence: CASSSYSYNEQFF.

The chain has TRBV10-3 and TRBJ2-3, with TRBD1 identical over 8 bases. From germline, CDR1 is ENHRY and CDR2 SYGVKD. CDR3 length equals 15 residues. The V and J ends lost 0 bases and 5 bases, in that order; junction bases with no gene match: 4. As DNA, the CDR3 is TGTGCCATCAGTGAGTCGGACAGGGCGAGAGATACGCAGTATTTT. It is translated as CAISESDRARDTQYF.

V usage is TRBV21-1 and J usage is TRBJ2-7; TRBD2 was called by the table and not checked on the DNA. TRBV21-1 is listed as a pseudogene. The CDR3 sequence is 15 residues long. CDR3 sequence: CAAGPRPREDYEQYF. CDR3 DNA sequence: TGTGCCGCAGGCCCCCGTCCCCGGGAGGACTACGAGCAGTACTTC.

The chain uses TRBV19 and TRBJ1-1, with D possibly TRBD1 on 5 matching bases. V gave up 7 bases and J gave up 2 bases, with 8 bases separating them. CDR1 is LNHDA, CDR2 SQIVND, per germline (reference sequence). The length of the CDR3 is 12 residues. The CDR3, as DNA: TGTGCCAGTACAGGGCTCAACACTGAAGCTTTCTTT. It translates to CASTGLNTEAFF.

The DNA for the CDR3 is TGTGCCAGCAGCTCGACCGGGTGGACTAATGAAAAACTGTTTTTT. Translation: CASSSTGWTNEKLFF. The rearrangement joins TRBV11-2 to TRBJ1-4; D remains unclear. The germline CDR1 and CDR2 sequences are SGHAT and FQNNGV. CDR3 length: 15 amino acids. V was pared by 4 bases and J by 2 bases, with 11 bases between.

V and J are TRBV6-2 or TRBV6-3 and TRBJ2-7; TRBD1 matches at 10 bases. Germline CDR1 reads MNHEY; CDR2 reads SVGEGT. The CDR3 is 14 amino acids. V shed 6 bases and J 2 bases; nucleotides not matched to a gene: 4. The DNA for the CDR3 is TGTGCCAGCAGCTTCGGGACAGGGGCCTACGAGCAGTACTTC. Translation gives CASSFGTGAYEQYF.

V gene TRBV4-3 combines with J gene TRBJ2-7; 8 bases align to TRBD2. The CDR3 contains 15 residues. After removal of 3 bases from V and 3 bases from J, the junction contained 7 bases not matched to a gene. Germline V CDR1 and CDR2: LGHNA, YSLEER. CDR3: CASSQREEPHYEQYF. Written as DNA, the CDR3 is TGCGCCAGCAGCCAGCGGGAGGAGCCACACTACGAGCAGTACTTC.

The chain employs TRBV4-2 and TRBJ1-1; D remains ambiguous. The CDR3 covers 14 residues. Germline values: CDR1 LGHNA, CDR2 YNFKEQ. V was shortened by 4 bases and J by 0 bases, with 9 bases between the two germline ends. The DNA of the CDR3 is TGTGCCAGCAGCCCCGGGAGTATGAACACTGAAGCTTTCTTT. Amino acids: CASSPGSMNTEAFF.